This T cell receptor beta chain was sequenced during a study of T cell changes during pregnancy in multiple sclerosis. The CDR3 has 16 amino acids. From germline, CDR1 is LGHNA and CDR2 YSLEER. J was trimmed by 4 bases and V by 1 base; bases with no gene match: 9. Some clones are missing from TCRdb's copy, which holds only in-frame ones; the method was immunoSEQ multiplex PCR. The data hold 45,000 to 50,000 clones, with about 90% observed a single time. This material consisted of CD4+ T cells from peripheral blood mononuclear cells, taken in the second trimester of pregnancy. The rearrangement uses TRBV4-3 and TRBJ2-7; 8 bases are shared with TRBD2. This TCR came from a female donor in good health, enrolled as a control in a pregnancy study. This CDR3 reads CASSQGLAGSVYEQYF. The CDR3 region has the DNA TGCGCCAGCAGCCAAGGGCTAGCGGGTTCTGTTTACGAGCAGTACTTC.